The 21 T cell receptor beta chains given below trace back to one sample, sequenced in a study of cytomegalovirus exposure and HLA in healthy donors. The PCR had 60 Vbeta and 13 Jbeta primers. This table comes from immunoSEQ multiplex PCR, and its TCRdb copy is limited to in-frame clones, with some not included. The profile shows 150,000 to 200,000 clones, around 85% of them singletons. The sample was PBMCs. These receptors all stem from a human donor in good health.

This clone came up a few times. The chain couples TRBV19 to TRBJ1-6; a weak D match, TRBD1 (6 bases). With 6 bases removed from V and 6 bases from J, the gap between germline ends came to 15 bases. The CDR3 covers 15 residues. Germline V gives CDR1 LNHDA, CDR2 SQIVND (reference sequence). The CDR3 spells CASRSTGSGNSPLHF. For the CDR3, the DNA is TGTGCCAGTAGGAGTACAGGGTCGGGTAATTCACCCCTCCACTTT.

The chain uses TRBV5-1 and TRBJ2-2, with unresolved D. Deletions cut 3 bases from V and 1 base from J, with 7 bases between. This CDR3 spans 14 amino acids. The germline V gene encodes CDR1 SGHRS and CDR2 YFSETQ. CDR3 coding DNA: TGCGCCAGCAGCTCGTACTGGAACACCGGGGAGCTGTTTTTT. Its protein product is CASSSYWNTGELFF.

This chain connects TRBV5-1 to TRBJ2-2; D is unresolved. This CDR3 is 13 amino acids long. Germline assignment: CDR1 SGHRS and CDR2 YFSETQ. Trimming removed 4 bases from V and 7 bases from J, with 11 bases in between. This CDR3 is CASSTTSSGELFF. CDR3 bases: TGCGCCAGCAGCACTACAAGCAGCGGGGAGCTGTTTTTT.

This clone has just a few counts. The rearrangement links TRBV9 to TRBJ1-2; D possibly corresponds to TRBD1 (6 bases). CDR3 length equals 15 residues. CDR1 is SGDLS, CDR2 YYNGEE, per germline. V was trimmed by 0 bases and J by 2 bases, leaving 11 bases between them. The CDR3 DNA is TGTGCCAGCAGCGTAGATCCGGGACAAAACTATGGCTACACCTTC. Translated, it gives CASSVDPGQNYGYTF.

The chain has TRBV18 and TRBJ1-1; 7 bases are a match to TRBD1. With 1 base clipped from V and 4 bases from J, the junction kept 3 bases outside the gene matches. CDR3 length: 14 residues. The germline gives CDR1 KGHSH, CDR2 LQKENI. CDR3 in DNA: TGTGCCAGCTCACCACTTGGGGACAGCACTGAAGCTTTCTTT. Protein: CASSPLGDSTEAFF.

This clone showed up just a few times. The CDR3 region has the DNA TGTGCCACCAGCGACAGGGGGGAAAGCAATCAGCCCCAGCATTTT. Translation: CATSDRGESNQPQHF. This chain links TRBV15 with TRBJ1-5; TRBD1 matches at 9 bases. V gave up 5 bases and J gave up 1 base; unmatched junction bases: 3. In germline, CDR1 is LNHNV, CDR2 YYDKDF (reference sequence). The CDR3 is made up of 15 amino acids.

V gene TRBV10-2 combines with J gene TRBJ1-1; no clear D gene. Trimming took 3 bases from V and 0 from J, leaving 11 bases between them. This CDR3 contains 15 residues. Germline values: CDR1 WSHSY, CDR2 SAAADI. The CDR3 DNA reads TGCGCCAGCAGTGATTCGGGATCGATGAACACTGAAGCTTTCTTT. Translating it yields CASSDSGSMNTEAFF.

On this clone: An end of the junction does not agree with germline; a read error may underlie this. The chain recombines TRBV7-9 with TRBJ2-7; perhaps TRBD2 as D (7 bases). Germline loops: CDR1 SEHNR, CDR2 FQNEAQ (reference sequence). This CDR3 spans 15 amino acids. The CDR3 spells CTSSLPAGASYEQYF. The CDR3 bases are TGTACCAGCAGCTTACCGGCGGGGGCCTCCTACGAGCAGTACTTC.

This chain joins TRBV6-1 and TRBJ2-5, with TRBD2 matching 9 bases. Germline CDR1 and CDR2: MNHNS and SASEGT. Germline trimming cut 4 bases from V and 3 bases from J; bases unmatched to any gene: 9. The CDR3 is 16 residues long. The CDR3 here is CASSVAGGFGKETQYF. The DNA of the CDR3 is TGTGCCAGCAGTGTTGCGGGGGGGTTCGGGAAAGAGACCCAGTACTTC.

The genes are TRBV5-1 and TRBJ2-1, with TRBD1 as a possible D gene (6 bases). V shed 3 bases and J shed 7 bases, with 14 bases lying between them. The CDR3 has 14 amino acids. Germline CDR1 is SGHRS and CDR2 is YFSETQ. The CDR3 region is CASSSGQSKNEQFF. Here the CDR3 DNA reads TGCGCCAGCAGCTCAGGACAGAGTAAGAATGAGCAGTTCTTC. The full variable domain, rest sourced from reference TRBV5-1 and TRBJ2-1, is KAGVTQTPRYLIKTRGQQVTLSCSPISGHRSVSWYQQTPGQGLQFLFEYFSETQRNKGNFPGRFSGRQFSNSRSEMNVSTLELGDSALYLCASSSGQSKNEQFFGPGTRLTVL.

The rearrangement links TRBV19 to TRBJ2-5; 7 bases map to TRBD2. The CDR3 length is 14 residues. Germline assignment: CDR1 LNHDA and CDR2 SQIVND (reference sequence). V lost 5 bases and J lost 5; bases outside the gene matches: 8. The CDR3 region is CASSWGGEGETQYF. The CDR3 bases are TGTGCCAGTAGTTGGGGCGGGGAGGGGGAGACCCAGTACTTC.

This rearrangement joins TRBV7-6 to TRBJ1-2; TRBD1 agrees at 9 bases. After removal of 5 bases from V and 0 bases from J, the junction contained 13 bases not matched to a gene. This CDR3 contains 18 residues. Germline-derived CDR1 and CDR2 are SGHVS and FNYEAQ. The CDR3 loop reads CASSPRYRGRDANYGYTF. CDR3 in DNA: TGTGCCAGCAGCCCCCGCTACAGGGGGCGTGACGCTAACTATGGCTACACCTTC. The full variable domain, in which reference TRBV7-6 and TRBJ1-2 provide the parts outside the CDR3, is GAGVSQSPRYKVTKRGQDVALRCDPISGHVSLYWYRQALGQGPEFLTYFNYEAQQDKSGLPNDRFSAERPEGSISTLTIQRTEQRDSAMYRCASSPRYRGRDANYGYTFGSGTRLTVV.

This chain connects TRBV19 to TRBJ2-7; D may be TRBD2 (6 bases). The germline V and J ends were trimmed by 4 bases and 1 base, with 11 bases remaining between them. The CDR3 runs 14 residues. Germline CDR1 LNHDA, CDR2 SQIVND (reference sequence). DNA for the CDR3: TGTGCCAGTAGTACCGGAGGGTTTTCCTACGAGCAGTACTTC. Translation: CASSTGGFSYEQYF.

J is TRBJ1-6 and V is TRBV4-3; 7 nucleotides align to TRBD1. Germline CDR1 is LGHNA and CDR2 is YSLEER. V gave up 1 base and J gave up 13 bases; unmatched junction bases: 16. The CDR3 extends over 17 amino acids. This chain's CDR3 is CASSQAQGGQSISPLHF. In DNA form, the CDR3 reads TGCGCCAGCAGCCAAGCCCAAGGGGGACAGTCCATATCTCCCCTCCACTTT.

The J gene is TRBJ2-5, the V gene TRBV7-2; tentatively, D is TRBD1 (5 bases). Germline V lookup: CDR1 SGHTA, CDR2 FQGNSA. The CDR3 is made up of 16 amino acids. V was shortened by 1 base and J by 1 base, with 13 bases between the two germline ends. This chain's CDR3 is CASSLESYRIQETQYF. In DNA form, the CDR3 reads TGTGCCAGCAGCTTAGAGTCGTACAGGATCCAAGAGACCCAGTACTTC.

The chain recombines TRBV25-1 with TRBJ2-1; 8 bases are a match to TRBD1. This CDR3 is 15 amino acids long. The junction had 8 bases not matched to a gene; V was cut back by 2 bases and J by 8 bases. Per germline, CDR1 MGHDK and CDR2 SYGVNS. CDR3 in DNA: TGTGCCAGCAGTGAAGGTCAGGACAGGGTCGATGAGCAGTTCTTC. It yields the protein CASSEGQDRVDEQFF.

This chain joins TRBV7-9 and TRBJ2-7; D is possibly TRBD2 (6 bases). V shed 0 bases and J shed 3 bases, with 18 bases lying between them. This CDR3 comprises 17 residues. CDR1 is SEHNR and CDR2 is FQNEAQ in the germline V gene (reference sequence). CDR3 protein: CASSLAGRSFENYEQYF. The DNA for the CDR3 is TGTGCCAGCAGCTTAGCTGGGAGGTCTTTCGAAAACTACGAGCAGTACTTC. The full variable domain, its missing parts supplied by reference TRBV7-9 and TRBJ2-7, is DTGVSQNPRHKITKRGQNVTFRCDPISEHNRLYWYRQTLGQGPEFLTYFQNEAQLEKSRLLSDRFSAERPKGSFSTLEIQRTEQGDSAMYLCASSLAGRSFENYEQYFGPGTRLTVT.

The chain recombines TRBV6-5 with TRBJ2-5; perhaps TRBD1 as D (5 bases). The CDR3 spans 14 residues. Trimming removed 2 bases from V and 3 bases from J, with 10 bases in between. Per the germline V gene, CDR1 is MNHEY and CDR2 is SVGAGI. Here the CDR3 DNA reads TGTGCCAGCAGTTACGCGACAGAGAAAGAGACCCAGTACTTC. It is translated as CASSYATEKETQYF.

The rearrangement links TRBV27 to TRBJ2-3, with 8 positions matching TRBD2. CDR3 size: 15 residues. Per germline, CDR1 MNHEY and CDR2 SMNVEV (reference sequence). V was clipped by 5 bases and J by 3 bases; unmatched bases: 7. The CDR3 sequence: CASSDRTSFTDTQYF. The CDR3, as DNA: TGTGCCAGCAGTGATAGGACTAGCTTTACAGATACGCAGTATTTT.

Only one count was recorded for this clone. This rearrangement joins TRBV2 to TRBJ1-6; a possible D gene is TRBD1 (5 bases). Germline assignment: CDR1 SNHLY and CDR2 FYNNEI. Trimming pared 2 bases from V and 5 bases from J, leaving 10 bases between. The CDR3 length is 15 residues. CDR3 sequence reads: CASSERQGDNSPLHF. As DNA, the CDR3 is TGTGCCAGCAGTGAACGCCAGGGCGATAATTCACCCCTCCACTTT.

CDR3 bases: TGTGCCAGCAATGCACCCAACACAGGGAACACTGAAGCTTTCTTT. Protein sequence: CASNAPNTGNTEAFF. The chain recombines TRBV6-5 with TRBJ1-1; a weak D match, TRBD1 (5 bases). In germline, CDR1 is MNHEY, CDR2 SVGAGI. V shed 7 bases and J shed 1 base, with 16 bases lying between them. This CDR3 comprises 15 residues.